This T cell receptor beta chain was retrieved from a study of CD8+ T cells in alopecia areata. Study-wide background: Treated patients were dosed with oral tofacitinib, taking 5 to 10 mg twice daily. Severity of treated patients was scored by affected scalp percentage. Broader study findings: During tofacitinib treatment, many expanded lesional clones remained in scalp and blood.

Treatment reported: oral pan-JAK inhibitor, 5-10 mg twice daily. Lesional scalp tissue (obtained by punch biopsy) and peripheral blood were collected from alopecia areata patients. The V gene's germline CDR1 is SNHLY and CDR2 FYNNEI. The CDR3 is 15 residues long. Trimming cost V 0 bases and J 8 bases, with 14 bases left between them. Sequencing used cDNA as its template, made by extracting RNA and reverse transcribing it. This table comes from immunoSEQ multiplex PCR, and its TCRdb copy is limited to in-frame clones, with some not included. The sample includes hundreds of thousands of clones, 55% to 70% of them seen just once. On this clone: What it binds is unknown.

The chain is built from TRBV2 and TRBJ2-1; TRBD1 or TRBD2 may be the D gene (5 bases each). This TCR was sampled from a human donor with alopecia areata. Here the sequenced sample was CD4+ T cells sorted from blood, taken at week 24, from a patient treated with tofacitinib. The CDR3 nucleotides are TGTGCCAGCAGTGAAGCGGGGACGGCAAGGGATGAGCAGTTCTTC. Translated, it gives CASSEAGTARDEQFF.